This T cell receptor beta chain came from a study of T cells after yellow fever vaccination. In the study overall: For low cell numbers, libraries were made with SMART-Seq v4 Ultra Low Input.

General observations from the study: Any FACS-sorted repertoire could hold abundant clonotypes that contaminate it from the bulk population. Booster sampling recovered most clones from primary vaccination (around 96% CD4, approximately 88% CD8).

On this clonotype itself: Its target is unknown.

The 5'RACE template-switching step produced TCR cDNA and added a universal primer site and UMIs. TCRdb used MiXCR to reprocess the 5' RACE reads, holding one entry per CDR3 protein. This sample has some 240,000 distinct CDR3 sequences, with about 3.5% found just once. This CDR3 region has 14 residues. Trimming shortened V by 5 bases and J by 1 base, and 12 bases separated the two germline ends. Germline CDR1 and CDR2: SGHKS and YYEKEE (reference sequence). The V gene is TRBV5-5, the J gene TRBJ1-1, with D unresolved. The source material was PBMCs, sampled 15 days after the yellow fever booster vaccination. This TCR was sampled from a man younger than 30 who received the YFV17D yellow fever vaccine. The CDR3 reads CASSPPQRNTEAFF. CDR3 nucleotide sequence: TGTGCCAGCAGTCCTCCTCAGAGGAACACTGAAGCTTTCTTT.